This T cell receptor beta chain derives from a study of identical twins. CDR1 is DFQATT, CDR2 SNEGSKA, per germline (reference sequence). V was cut by 0 bases and J by 0 bases, with 6 bases left in between. The CDR3 loop spans 14 amino acids. Via MiXCR, TCRdb re-called the 5' RACE reads, giving one row per CDR3 protein. The profile shows fewer than 900,000 distinct CDR3 sequences, around 21% of them singletons. Only a few counts were recorded for this clonotype. The sample also formed part of further work on T cells expressing NK-cell markers. That investigation notes: Among several donors, these clonotypes also ranked first in the CD3+CD56-NKG2C+ fraction.

The receptor comes from a woman aged 18-30 years in good health. The chain joins TRBV20-1 to TRBJ1-3, with D unresolved. The sequenced material came from PBMCs. In DNA, the CDR3 is TGCAGTGCTAGAGATATCCACTCTGGAAACACCATATATTTT. This gives the protein CSARDIHSGNTIYF.